The count of the clone carrying this TCR beta chain is one. Its antigen is unknown. These data are taken from a study of cytomegalovirus exposure and HLA in healthy donors. Overall study findings and caveats: With high specificity and sensitivity, the classifier reportedly diagnosed cytomegalovirus status.

Primers included in the PCR were 60 Vbeta and 13 Jbeta primers. TCRdb's table, derived via immunoSEQ multiplex PCR, lists solely in-frame clones and lacks some. The repertoire includes 130,000 or so clones, around 72% of them detected once, and 1.5% sits in the top ten. Deletions cut 3 bases from V and 3 bases from J, with 16 bases between. Germline-derived CDR1 and CDR2 are SEHNR and FQNEAQ (reference sequence). This CDR3 has 16 residues. Sequencing used PBMCs. The sequence derives from a young woman in good health and CMV-seronegative. J is TRBJ2-3 and V is TRBV7-9; D remains ambiguous. In nucleotides, the CDR3 is TGTGCCAGCAGCTTTCCCGCTCAGACTGCGACAGATACGCAGTATTTT. Protein: CASSFPAQTATDTQYF.